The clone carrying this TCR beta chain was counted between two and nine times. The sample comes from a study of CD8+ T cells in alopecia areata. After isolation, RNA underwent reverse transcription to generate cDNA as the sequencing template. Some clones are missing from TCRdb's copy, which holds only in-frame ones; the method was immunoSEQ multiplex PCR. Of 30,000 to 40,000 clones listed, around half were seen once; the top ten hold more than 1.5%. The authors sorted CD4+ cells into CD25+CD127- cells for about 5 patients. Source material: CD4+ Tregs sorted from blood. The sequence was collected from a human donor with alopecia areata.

The CDR3 sequence is CASSPPWASGKFGEQYF. For the CDR3, the DNA is TGTGCCAGCAGCCCCCCCTGGGCTAGCGGGAAGTTTGGCGAGCAGTACTTC. The chain links TRBV7-2 to TRBJ2-7; 9 bases map to TRBD2. CDR3 length: 17 residues. Germline V gene sequence: CDR1 SGHTA, CDR2 FQGNSA. Trimming removed 5 bases from V and 6 bases from J; junction bases left unmatched: 17.